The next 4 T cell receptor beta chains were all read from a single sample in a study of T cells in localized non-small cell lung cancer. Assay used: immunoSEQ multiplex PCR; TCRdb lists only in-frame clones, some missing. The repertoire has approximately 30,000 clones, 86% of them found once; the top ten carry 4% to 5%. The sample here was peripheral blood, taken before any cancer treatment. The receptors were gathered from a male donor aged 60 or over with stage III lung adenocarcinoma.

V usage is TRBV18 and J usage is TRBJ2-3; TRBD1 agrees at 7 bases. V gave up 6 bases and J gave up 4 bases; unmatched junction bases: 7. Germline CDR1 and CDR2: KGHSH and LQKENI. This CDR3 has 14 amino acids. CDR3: CASSPNTGADTQYF. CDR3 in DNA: TGTGCCAGCTCCCCGAATACAGGGGCAGATACGCAGTATTTT. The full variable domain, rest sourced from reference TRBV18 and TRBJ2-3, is NAGVMQNPRHLVRRRGQEARLRCSPMKGHSHVYWYRQLPEEGLKFMVYLQKENIIDESGMPKERFSAEFPKEGPSILRIQQVVRGDSAAYFCASSPNTGADTQYFGPGTRLTVL.

CDR3 DNA: TGTGCCAGCAGTCCCCGGATGGGCGAAGAGACCCAGTACTTC. As protein: CASSPRMGEETQYF. The chain recombines TRBV6-5 with TRBJ2-5, with D uncertain. This CDR3 has 14 amino acids. The V gene's germline CDR1 is MNHEY and CDR2 SVGAGI. V was shortened by 5 bases and J by 3 bases, with 13 bases between the two germline ends.

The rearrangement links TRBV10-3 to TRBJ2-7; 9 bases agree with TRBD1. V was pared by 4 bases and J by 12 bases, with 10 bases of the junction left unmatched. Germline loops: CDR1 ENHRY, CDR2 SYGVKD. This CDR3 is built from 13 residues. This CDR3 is CAISGGGTGKMYF. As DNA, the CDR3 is TGTGCCATCAGTGGTGGCGGGACAGGGAAAATGTACTTC.

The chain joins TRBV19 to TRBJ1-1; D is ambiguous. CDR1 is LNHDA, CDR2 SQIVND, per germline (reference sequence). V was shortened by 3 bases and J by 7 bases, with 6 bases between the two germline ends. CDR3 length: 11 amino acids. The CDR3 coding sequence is TGTGCCAGTAGTATTAACTTTGAAGCTTTCTTT. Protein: CASSINFEAFF.